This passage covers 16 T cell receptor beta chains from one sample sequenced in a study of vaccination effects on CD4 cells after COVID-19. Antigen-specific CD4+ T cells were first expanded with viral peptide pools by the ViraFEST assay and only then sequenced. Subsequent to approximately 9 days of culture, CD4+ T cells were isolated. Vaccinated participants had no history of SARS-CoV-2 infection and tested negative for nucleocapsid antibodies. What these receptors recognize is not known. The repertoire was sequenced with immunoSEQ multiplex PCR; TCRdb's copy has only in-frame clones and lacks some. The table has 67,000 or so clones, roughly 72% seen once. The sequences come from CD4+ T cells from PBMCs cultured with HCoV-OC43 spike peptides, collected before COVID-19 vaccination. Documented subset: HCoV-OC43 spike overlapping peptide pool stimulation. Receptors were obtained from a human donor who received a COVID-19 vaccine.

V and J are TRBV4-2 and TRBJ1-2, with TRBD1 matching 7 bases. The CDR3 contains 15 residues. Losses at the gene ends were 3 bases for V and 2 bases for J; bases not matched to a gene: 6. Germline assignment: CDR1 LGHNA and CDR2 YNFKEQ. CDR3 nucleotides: TGTGCCAGCAGCCATCCCGGGACAGAGAACTATGGCTACACCTTC. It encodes CASSHPGTENYGYTF.

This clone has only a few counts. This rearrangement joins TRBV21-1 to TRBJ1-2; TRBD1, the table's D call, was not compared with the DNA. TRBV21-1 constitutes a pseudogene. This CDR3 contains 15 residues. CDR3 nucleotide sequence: TGTGCCAGCAGCCCACGACAGGGGCAGAACTATGGCTACACCTTC. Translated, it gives CASSPRQGQNYGYTF.

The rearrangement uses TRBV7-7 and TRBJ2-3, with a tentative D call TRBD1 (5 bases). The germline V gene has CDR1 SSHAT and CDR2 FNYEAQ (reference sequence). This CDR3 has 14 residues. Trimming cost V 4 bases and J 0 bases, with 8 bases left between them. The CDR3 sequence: CASSYRSSTDTQYF. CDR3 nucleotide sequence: TGTGCCAGCAGCTACAGGAGCAGCACAGATACGCAGTATTTT. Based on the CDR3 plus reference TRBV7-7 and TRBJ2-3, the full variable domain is GAGVSQSPRYKVTKRGQDVTLRCDPISSHATLYWYQQALGQGPEFLTYFNYEAQPDKSGLPSDRFSAERPEGSISTLTIQRTEQRDSAMYRCASSYRSSTDTQYFGPGTRLTVL.

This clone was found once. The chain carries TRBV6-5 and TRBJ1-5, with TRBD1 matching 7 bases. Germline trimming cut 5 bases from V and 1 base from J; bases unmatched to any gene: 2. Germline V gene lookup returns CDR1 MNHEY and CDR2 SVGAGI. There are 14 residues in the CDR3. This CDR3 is CASSLDRSNQPQHF. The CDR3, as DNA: TGTGCCAGCAGTCTGGACAGGAGCAATCAGCCCCAGCATTTT.

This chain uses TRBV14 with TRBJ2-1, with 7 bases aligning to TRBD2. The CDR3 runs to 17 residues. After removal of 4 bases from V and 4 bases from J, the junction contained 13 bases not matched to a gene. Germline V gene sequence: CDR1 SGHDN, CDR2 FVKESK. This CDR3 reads CASSPLTGGLEYNEQFF. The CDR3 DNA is TGTGCCAGCAGCCCCCTAACGGGGGGACTCGAATACAATGAGCAGTTCTTC.

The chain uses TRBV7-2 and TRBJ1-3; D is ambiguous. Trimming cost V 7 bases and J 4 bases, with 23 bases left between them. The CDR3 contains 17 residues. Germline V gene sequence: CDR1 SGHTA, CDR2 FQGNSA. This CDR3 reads CASTPQVRREGGNTIYF. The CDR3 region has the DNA TGTGCCAGCACCCCTCAAGTTCGGCGGGAGGGAGGAAACACCATATATTTT.

The CDR3 nucleotides read TGTGCTAGTGGCCCCGCGGGGCAAGAGACCCAGTACTTC. It is translated as CASGPAGQETQYF. V usage is TRBV12-5 and J usage is TRBJ2-5; D might be TRBD2 (6 bases). V lost 6 bases and J 2 bases, leaving 10 bases between the germline ends. The CDR3 spans 13 residues. Germline V gene lookup returns CDR1 LGHNT and CDR2 FRNRAP.

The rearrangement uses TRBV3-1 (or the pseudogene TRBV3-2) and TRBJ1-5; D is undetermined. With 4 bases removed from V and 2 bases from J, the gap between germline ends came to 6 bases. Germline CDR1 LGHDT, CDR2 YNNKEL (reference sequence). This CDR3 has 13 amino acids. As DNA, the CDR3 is TGTGCCAGCAGCCCCGCCCGCAATCAGCCCCAGCATTTT. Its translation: CASSPARNQPQHF.

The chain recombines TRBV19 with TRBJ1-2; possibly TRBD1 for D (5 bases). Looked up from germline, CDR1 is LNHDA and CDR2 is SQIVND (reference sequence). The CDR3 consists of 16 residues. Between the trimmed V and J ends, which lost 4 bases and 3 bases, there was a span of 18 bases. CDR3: CASSTRPGTGDYGYTF. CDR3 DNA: TGTGCCAGTAGTACCCGTCCCGGGACTGGGGACTATGGCTACACCTTC.

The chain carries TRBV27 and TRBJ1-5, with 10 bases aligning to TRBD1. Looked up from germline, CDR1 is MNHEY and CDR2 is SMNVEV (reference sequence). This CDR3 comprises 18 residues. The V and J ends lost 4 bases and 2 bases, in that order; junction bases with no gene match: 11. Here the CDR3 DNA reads TGTGCCAGCAGTTCACGGGACAGGGGTGGGATTGGCAATCAGCCCCAGCATTTT. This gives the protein CASSSRDRGGIGNQPQHF.

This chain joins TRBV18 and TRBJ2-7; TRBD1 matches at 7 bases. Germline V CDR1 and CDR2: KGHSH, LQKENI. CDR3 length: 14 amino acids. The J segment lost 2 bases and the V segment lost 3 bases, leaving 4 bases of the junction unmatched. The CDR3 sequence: CASSPGTGAYEQYV. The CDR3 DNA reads TGTGCCAGCTCACCGGGTACAGGGGCCTACGAGCAGTACGTC.

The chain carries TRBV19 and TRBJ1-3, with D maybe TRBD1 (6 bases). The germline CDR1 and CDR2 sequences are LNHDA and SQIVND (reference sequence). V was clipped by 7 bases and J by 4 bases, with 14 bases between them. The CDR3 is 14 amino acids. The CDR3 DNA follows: TGTGCCAGTACCAAGGACAGAAGCGGAAACACCATATATTTT. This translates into CASTKDRSGNTIYF.

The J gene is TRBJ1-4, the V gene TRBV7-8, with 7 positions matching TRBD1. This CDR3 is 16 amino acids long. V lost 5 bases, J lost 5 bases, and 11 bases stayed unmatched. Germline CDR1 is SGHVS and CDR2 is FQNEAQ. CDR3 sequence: CASSQAQGRLNEKLFF. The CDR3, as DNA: TGTGCCAGCAGCCAAGCACAGGGGCGCCTCAATGAAAAACTGTTTTTT.

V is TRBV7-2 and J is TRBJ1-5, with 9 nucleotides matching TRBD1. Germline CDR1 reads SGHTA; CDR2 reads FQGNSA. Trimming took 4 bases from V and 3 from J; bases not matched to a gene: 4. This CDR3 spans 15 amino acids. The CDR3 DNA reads TGTGCCAGCAGCTCCTGGACAGGGGCCAATCAGCCCCAGCATTTT. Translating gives CASSSWTGANQPQHF.

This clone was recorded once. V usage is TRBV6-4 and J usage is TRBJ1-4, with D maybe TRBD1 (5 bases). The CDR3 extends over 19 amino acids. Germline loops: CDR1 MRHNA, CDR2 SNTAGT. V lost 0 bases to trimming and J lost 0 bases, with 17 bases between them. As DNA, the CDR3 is TGTGCCAGCAGTGACTCGATGGCAGGGCCGGTTGCAACTAATGAAAAACTGTTTTTT. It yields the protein CASSDSMAGPVATNEKLFF.

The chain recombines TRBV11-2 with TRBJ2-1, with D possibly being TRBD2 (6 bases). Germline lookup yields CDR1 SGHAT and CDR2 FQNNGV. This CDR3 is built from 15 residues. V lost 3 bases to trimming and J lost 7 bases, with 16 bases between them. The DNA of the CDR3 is TGTGCCAGCAGCTTTACGGGAGCGGGTCATAATGAGCAGTTCTTC. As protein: CASSFTGAGHNEQFF.